The text below deals with one T cell receptor (beta chain). Its binding antigen is unknown. Base qualities are missing; no much larger clone stands one base away. The CDR3 contains 14 residues, cysteine and phenylalanine counted. The CDR3 DNA has 42 bases and is translated from base 1. V is shortened by 1 base, J by 0 bases, and the region joining them spans 8 bases. CDR1 and CDR2 are read off the germline V gene (reference sequence) as DFQATT and SNEGSKA. This sample is part of a study of T-cell memory formation after mild COVID-19 (dated by TCRdb to the early 2020s). In the study overall: TCR sequence clusters from the two donors were found to be largely donor specific. In a couple of donors, T-cell clones that expanded and contracted after mild COVID-19 were tracked by sequencing TCRalpha and TCRbeta repertoires over time. The cohort was made up of two young adult volunteers, one female and one male, who were previously healthy.

Overall study results and their limits: Balanced CD4/CD8 phenotypes were observed for clones contracting from day 15 to 85, whereas a bias towards CD4+ was observed for a second wave of clones expanding from day 15 to 37. Contracting CD4+ clones turned up mainly in the CM and EM memory subsets, whereas EMRA was where CD8+ clones were enriched. The study covered only a couple of mild cases, and larger cohorts including severe cases with pre-infection samples were considered necessary. SARS-CoV-2 specificity was not confirmed for the second-wave clones peaking on day 37. The detection of some responding clones in pre-infection memory suggests that pre-existing cross-reactive memory T cells joined the SARS-CoV-2 response.

Ficoll-Paque density gradient centrifugation was used to isolate PBMCs. The sample was run on an Illumina NovaSeq 6000. cDNA libraries for TCRalpha and TCRbeta were prepared by 5'RACE using constant-segment primers, with sample barcodes and unique molecular identifiers added. RNA was extracted from every sample with Trizol reagent. Amplification of the libraries took two PCR steps, and the second step added a second sample barcode plus Illumina TruSeq adapters. Libraries were sequenced on an Illumina NovaSeq with 2 x 150 bp paired-end reads. On the authors' methods: With migec v1.2.7, reads were demultiplexed and then collapsed into UMI-guided consensus sequences. Using mixcr v2.1.11, UMI consensuses were aligned to TRA and TRB V and J templates and then assembled into clonotypes. A clonotype was counted as expanded or contracted only if both edgeR and NoisET called the change significant, with noise models trained on biological replicates. edgeR calls used a false discovery rate-adjusted p below 0.01 and a log2 fold-change threshold of 1. As an exploratory analysis of dynamics, PCA with hierarchical clustering was applied to max-normalized trajectories of the 1000 most abundant clonotypes. Separately sequenced CD4+ and CD8+ repertoires were used to assign the CD4 or CD8 phenotype of responding clones. TCRdb ran its own pipeline on the public reads, namely fastp trimming at Q25 and MiXCR clone calling, and kept in-frame beta chains. Each entry merges the rows of one CDR3 protein and shows their most common DNA and genes. The V and J calls were not made by the authors but by TCRdb's processing. The sample yields about 180,000 distinct CDR3 sequences; 16% were counted once. 2% to 2.5% of the sample is taken by the ten largest.

Sequencing used PBMCs or a T cell subset sorted from them (not recorded which). This receptor was identified in an adult woman who had mild COVID-19 (a few samples of this study predate the infection). The sample titles of this study are shuffled in the database, so cell type and time point are left out; the donor was told from shared clones. The chain joins TRBV20-1 to TRBJ2-3, with TRBD1 perhaps the D gene, on 5 matching bases. The CDR3 region has the sequence CSARVPGSTDTQYF. The DNA reads as follows: TGCAGTGCTAGAGTGCCAGGGAGCACAGATACGCAGTATTTT.